What follows are 29 T cell receptor beta chains derived from one specimen sequenced in a study of T cells in Graves' hyperthyroidism and ophthalmopathy. TCR beta CDR3 region amplification was performed from RNA transcripts. The HTBI primer set drove a first-round RT-PCR of the TCR CDR3. TCRdb reprocessed the multiplex PCR reads via MiXCR and lists one record per CDR3 protein. The sample comprises over 45,000 distinct CDR3 sequences, approximately 48% of which are singletons, and about 9% rests with the top ten. Sequencing was performed on blood. The receptors originated from a woman between 45 and 65 years old with Graves' ophthalmopathy.

This clonotype has only one observation. This chain joins TRBV30 and TRBJ2-5, with a possible D match to TRBD2 (6 bases). The length of the CDR3 is 17 residues. CDR1 GTSNPN and CDR2 SVGIG come from the germline V gene (reference sequence). The V end lost 2 bases, the J end lost 4 bases, and 23 bases lay between the germline ends. CDR3 nucleotide sequence: TGTGCCTGGAGTCTATCGGTCGGTAGCGGCTCCCGAGAGACCCAGTACTTC. It codes for CAWSLSVGSGSRETQYF.

This clonotype was recorded many times. The chain has TRBV20-1 and TRBJ2-6; no reliable D call. Germline values: CDR1 DFQATT, CDR2 SNEGSKA (reference sequence). CDR3 length: 14 residues. Deletions cut 3 bases from V and 4 bases from J, with 10 bases between. The CDR3, as DNA: TGCAGTGCTAGGAGGCAGACAGGGGCCAACGTCCTGACTTTC. Translating it yields CSARRQTGANVLTF.

This clonotype came up many times. DNA of the CDR3: TGTGCCACCAGTGACCTCCGGGACAGCAGCACAGATACGCAGTATTTT. Translating it yields CATSDLRDSSTDTQYF. The V call is TRBV24-1, the J call TRBJ2-3; 7 bases line up with TRBD1. The germline CDR1 and CDR2 sequences are KGHDR and SFDVKD. The length of the CDR3 is 16 residues. Germline trimming cut 4 bases from V and 0 bases from J; bases unmatched to any gene: 6.

The chain employs TRBV10-2 and TRBJ2-5; possible D gene TRBD2, 6 bases. Trimming removed 2 bases from V and 5 bases from J, with 9 bases in between. The germline gives CDR1 WSHSY, CDR2 SAAADI. The CDR3 covers 13 residues. CDR3 in amino acids: CASSEPSGETQYF. In nucleotides, the CDR3 is TGCGCCAGCAGTGAGCCCAGCGGGGAGACCCAGTACTTC.

In its sample, this clonotype was seen many times. The chain links TRBV24-1 to TRBJ2-6; tentative D call: TRBD1 (6 bases). Germline CDR1 and CDR2: KGHDR and SFDVKD. Trimming stripped 3 bases from V and 2 bases from J, with 13 bases between. The CDR3 is made up of 17 amino acids. The CDR3 loop reads CATSDASGVAGANVLTF. The CDR3 nucleotides are TGTGCCACCAGTGATGCCTCAGGGGTGGCTGGGGCCAACGTCCTGACTTTC.

The chain combines TRBV7-6 with TRBJ2-3; 8 bases line up with TRBD2. The CDR3 has 16 residues. Germline lookup yields CDR1 SGHVS and CDR2 FNYEAQ. The CDR3 DNA sequence: TGTGCTCTCAGCTCTGGGGTAGCGGGGCCCACAGATACGCAGTATTTT. Encoded protein: CALSSGVAGPTDTQYF.

J is TRBJ2-5 and V is TRBV20-1; TRBD1 matches 7 bases. CDR1 and CDR2 from the germline V gene are DFQATT and SNEGSKA (reference sequence). This CDR3 spans 14 amino acids. DNA of the CDR3: TGCACTGCGATGAGGGGGCGGGCGATGAAGACCCAGTACTTC. Its translation is CTAMRGRAMKTQYF.

As to this clonotype: This may come from a read error, since a much larger clone is one base off. This chain links TRBV7-3 with TRBJ2-7; D may be TRBD2 (7 bases). This CDR3 spans 16 amino acids. Germline V gene data show CDR1 as SGHTA and CDR2 as FQGTGA. The CDR3 here is CASSQTLDRGGGEQSF. The CDR3 bases are TGCGCCAGCAGCCAGACTCTGGACAGAGGAGGGGGGGAGCAGTCCTTC. The whole variable domain, remainder taken from reference TRBV7-3 and TRBJ2-7, is GAGVSQTPSNKVTEKGKYVELRCDPISGHTALYWYRQSLGQGPEFLIYFQGTGAADDSGLPNDRFFAVRPEGSVSTLKIQRTERGDSAVYLCASSQTLDRGGGEQSFGPGTRLTVT.

This rearrangement joins TRBV20-1 to TRBJ2-1; 7 nucleotides align to TRBD2. There are 12 residues in the CDR3. V gave up 8 bases and J gave up 10 bases; unmatched junction bases: 11. CDR1 and CDR2 (germline): DFQATT, SNEGSKA (reference sequence). CDR3: CSSRGRREEQFF. CDR3 DNA sequence: TGCAGTTCTCGGGGCCGGCGGGAGGAGCAGTTCTTC.

This clonotype was counted at least ten times. This chain connects TRBV11-2 to TRBJ2-3, with 7 bases aligning to TRBD2. V dropped 1 base and J dropped 2; count of bases not matched to a gene: 6. This CDR3 has 16 amino acids. In germline, CDR1 is SGHAT, CDR2 FQNNGV. This CDR3 is CASSLAGGLFTDTQYF. The CDR3 coding sequence is TGTGCCAGCAGCTTAGCGGGGGGTCTCTTCACAGATACGCAGTATTTT.

Ten or more counts support this clonotype. CDR3 in amino acids: CASSQFAGQYNSPLHF. The DNA for the CDR3 is TGCGCCAGCAGCCAATTCGCGGGACAGTATAATTCACCCCTCCACTTT. The gene calls are TRBV4-1 and TRBJ1-6; 7 bases line up with TRBD1. There are 16 residues in the CDR3. Germline assignment: CDR1 MGHRA and CDR2 YSYEKL. V lost 2 bases, J lost 4 bases, and 5 bases stayed unmatched.

This chain connects TRBV7-9 to TRBJ2-2; 7 nucleotides line up with TRBD1. The CDR3 extends over 14 amino acids. The V gene end was trimmed by 4 bases and the J gene end by 4 bases; junction bases not matched to a gene: 3. Germline values: CDR1 SEHNR, CDR2 FQNEAQ (reference sequence). This chain's CDR3 is CASSWGQRTGELFF. CDR3 bases: TGTGCCAGCAGCTGGGGACAGCGCACCGGGGAGCTGTTTTTT. The full variable domain, its missing parts supplied by reference TRBV7-9 and TRBJ2-2, is DTGVSQNPRHKITKRGQNVTFRCDPISEHNRLYWYRQTLGQGPEFLTYFQNEAQLEKSRLLSDRFSAERPKGSFSTLEIQRTEQGDSAMYLCASSWGQRTGELFFGEGSRLTVL.

This clonotype was seen repeatedly, ten times or more. The chain recombines TRBV20-1 with TRBJ1-1; 7 bases line up with TRBD1. Losses at the gene ends were 6 bases for V and 2 bases for J; bases not matched to a gene: 6. CDR3 length: 13 amino acids. The germline V gene has CDR1 DFQATT and CDR2 SNEGSKA (reference sequence). The CDR3 loop reads CSAVDRLNTEAFF. DNA for the CDR3: TGCAGTGCGGTGGACAGGCTAAACACTGAAGCTTTCTTT.

The CDR3: CASSPGLAGVVEQYF. The CDR3 nucleotides are TGTGCCAGCAGTCCCGGACTAGCGGGAGTTGTCGAGCAGTACTTC. This chain joins TRBV2 and TRBJ2-7; 13 nucleotides line up with TRBD2. The CDR3 covers 15 residues. Germline CDR1 is SNHLY and CDR2 is FYNNEI. Germline trimming cut 5 bases from V and 6 bases from J; bases unmatched to any gene: 7.

The chain carries TRBV7-6 and TRBJ1-2; D gene ambiguous. The CDR3 is made up of 13 amino acids. V lost 3 bases, J lost 3 bases, and 8 bases lay in between. Germline values: CDR1 SGHVS, CDR2 FNYEAQ. The CDR3 bases are TGTGCCAGCAGCTTCAGCGGAGACTATGGCTACACCTTC. Protein: CASSFSGDYGYTF.

In this sample, this clonotype turned up many times. V and J are TRBV6-5 and TRBJ2-7; no definite D call. Germline V gives CDR1 MNHEY, CDR2 SVGAGI. This CDR3 spans 13 amino acids. Trimming left V 8 bases short and J 0 bases short, with 11 bases between. In DNA form, the CDR3 reads TGTGCCAGCGCTGCCGGAAGCTCCTACGAGCAGTACTTC. It specifies CASAAGSSYEQYF.

The chain carries TRBV7-3 and TRBJ2-3; D is uncertain. V was clipped by 6 bases and J by 2 bases, with 15 bases between them. Germline-derived CDR1 and CDR2 are SGHTA and FQGTGA. The CDR3 length is 15 residues. In DNA form, the CDR3 reads TGTGCCAGCAGTGAAAGTGATCCCCTCACAGATACGCAGTATTTT. Encoded protein: CASSESDPLTDTQYF.

The rearrangement uses TRBV15 and TRBJ2-7; 7 bases are shared with TRBD2. Trimming took 0 bases from V and 6 from J; bases not matched to a gene: 5. This CDR3 contains 14 residues. The germline CDR1 and CDR2 sequences are LNHNV and YYDKDF (reference sequence). The CDR3 here is CATSRDRTSSEQYF. Here the CDR3 DNA reads TGTGCCACCAGCAGAGATCGGACTAGTAGCGAGCAGTACTTC.

Sample share makes this clonotype medium-sized. V gene TRBV19 combines with J gene TRBJ1-5; D uncertain. Trimming took 4 bases from V and 3 from J, leaving 7 bases between them. This CDR3 spans 13 amino acids. Germline CDR1 reads LNHDA; CDR2 reads SQIVND (reference sequence). The CDR3 loop reads CASSTYLNQPQHF. CDR3 sequence (DNA): TGTGCCAGTAGTACGTACCTCAATCAGCCCCAGCATTTT.

The chain joins TRBV24-1 to TRBJ2-2; TRBD2 agrees at 7 bases. The germline CDR1 and CDR2 sequences are KGHDR and SFDVKD. The CDR3 consists of 22 residues. The V gene end was trimmed by 4 bases and the J gene end by 1 base; junction bases not matched to a gene: 23. For the CDR3, the DNA is TGTGCCACCAGTGACAAAAGTGCGGCGGGAGTTATGATGGGAGTGAACACCGGGGAGCTGTTTTTT. Protein product: CATSDKSAAGVMMGVNTGELFF.

This clonotype was counted at least ten times. The chain employs TRBV12-3 or TRBV12-4 and TRBJ2-1, with TRBD1 matching 11 bases. CDR3 size: 16 residues. V was clipped by 6 bases and J by 6 bases; unmatched bases: 10. The CDR3 is CASSTNGQGARNEQFF. As DNA, the CDR3 is TGTGCCAGCAGCACCAACGGACAGGGGGCGCGCAATGAGCAGTTCTTC.

The table lists this clonotype with many counts. The rearrangement uses TRBV7-9 and TRBJ2-5, with TRBD1 as a possible D gene (5 bases). This CDR3 comprises 13 residues. The germline V gene has CDR1 SEHNR and CDR2 FQNEAQ (reference sequence). V was cut by 5 bases and J by 2 bases, with 9 bases left in between. The DNA of the CDR3 is TGTGCCAGCAGCGTACAGGTGCAAGAGACCCAGTACTTC. Translated, it gives CASSVQVQETQYF.

As to this clonotype: Since the CDR3 does not end with the conserved phenylalanine or tryptophan, this likely comes from a read error. This rearrangement joins TRBV11-3 to TRBJ1-3; perhaps TRBD1 as D (6 bases). The CDR3 covers 16 residues. V was pared by 5 bases and J by 4 bases, with 18 bases between. CDR1 is SGHNT and CDR2 is YENEEA in the germline V gene. The CDR3 region has the DNA TGTGCCAGCAGCCCCGGTGGACAGACACCGGGAAACACCATATATTTG. It is translated as CASSPGGQTPGNTIYL.

This clonotype occurred a few times. The rearrangement joins TRBV27 to TRBJ2-1; a weak D match, TRBD1 (5 bases). The CDR3 length is 13 residues. From germline, CDR1 is MNHEY and CDR2 SMNVEV (reference sequence). Trimming cost V 7 bases and J 9 bases, with 16 bases left between them. The CDR3 reads CASTSAGNREQFF. In DNA, the CDR3 is TGTGCCAGCACCTCGGCAGGGAACCGTGAGCAGTTCTTC.

This clonotype was seen at least ten times. The chain has TRBV5-1 and TRBJ2-5, with D unclear. CDR3 size: 13 residues. V lost 0 bases and J 3 bases, leaving 6 bases between the germline ends. In germline, CDR1 is SGHRS, CDR2 YFSETQ. The DNA of the CDR3 is TGCGCCAGCAGCTTGGTTGGGGAAGAGACCCAGTACTTC. Translation gives CASSLVGEETQYF.

This chain joins TRBV12-3 or TRBV12-4 and TRBJ2-6, with 8 bases matching TRBD1. V was clipped by 6 bases and J by 0 bases; unmatched bases: 13. This CDR3 contains 19 residues. CDR3 sequence: CASRLRLGDRYSGANVLTF. The CDR3 nucleotides are TGTGCCAGCAGGTTAAGGTTGGGGGACAGGTACTCTGGGGCCAACGTCCTGACTTTC.

This clonotype was seen repeatedly, ten times or more. Written as DNA, the CDR3 is TGTGCCAGCGGCGCGGGATTGGAGGGGTACAATGAGCAGTTCTTC. This translates into CASGAGLEGYNEQFF. V is TRBV6-6 and J is TRBJ2-1, with D possibly TRBD2 on 6 matching bases. Germline lookup yields CDR1 MNHNY and CDR2 SVGAGI (reference sequence). V lost 8 bases and J lost 4, with 18 bases in between. The CDR3 covers 15 residues.

For this clonotype: The conserved phenylalanine or tryptophan normally closing the CDR3 is absent here, so this likely arose from a read error. No DNA is shown, since the ends of the CDR3 on it are uncertain; the CDR3 is the one TCRdb lists. The V and J genes are TRBV20-1 and TRBJ2-7; TRBD1, the table's D call, lacks a check against the DNA. Germline lookup yields CDR1 DFQATT and CDR2 SNEGSKA (reference sequence). From its first to its last residue, the CDR3 has 9 amino acids. The CDR3 region is CSANTAGSG.

This clonotype showed up many times. Possible read error: a much larger clone is one base away. CDR3 amino acids: CATSRGDAYEQYF. CDR3 DNA sequence: TGTGCCACCAGCAGAGGGGACGCCTACGAGCAGTACTTC. This rearrangement joins TRBV15 to TRBJ2-7, with D perhaps being TRBD1 or TRBD2 (5 bases each). CDR3 length equals 13 residues. The germline gives CDR1 LNHNV, CDR2 YYDKDF (reference sequence). V was shortened by 1 base and J by 2 bases, with 6 bases between the two germline ends.